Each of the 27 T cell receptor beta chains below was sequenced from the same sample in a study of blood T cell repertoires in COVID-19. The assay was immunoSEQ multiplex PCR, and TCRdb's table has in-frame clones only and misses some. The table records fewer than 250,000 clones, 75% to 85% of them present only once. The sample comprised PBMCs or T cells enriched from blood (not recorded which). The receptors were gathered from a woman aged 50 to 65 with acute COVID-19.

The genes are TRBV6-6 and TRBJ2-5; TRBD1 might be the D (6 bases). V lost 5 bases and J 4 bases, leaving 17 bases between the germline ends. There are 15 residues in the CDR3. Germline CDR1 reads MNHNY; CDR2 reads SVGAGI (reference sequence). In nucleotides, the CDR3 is TGTGCCAGCAGTCCTCCGAATGGGGGCAGAGAGACCCAGTACTTC. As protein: CASSPPNGGRETQYF.

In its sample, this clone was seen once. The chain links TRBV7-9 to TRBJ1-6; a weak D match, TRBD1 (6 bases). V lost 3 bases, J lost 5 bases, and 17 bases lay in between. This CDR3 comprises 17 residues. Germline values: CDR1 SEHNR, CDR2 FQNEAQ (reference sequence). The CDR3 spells CASSFPGRGGNNSPLHF. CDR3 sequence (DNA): TGTGCCAGCAGCTTCCCAGGTCGAGGGGGAAATAATTCACCCCTCCACTTT.

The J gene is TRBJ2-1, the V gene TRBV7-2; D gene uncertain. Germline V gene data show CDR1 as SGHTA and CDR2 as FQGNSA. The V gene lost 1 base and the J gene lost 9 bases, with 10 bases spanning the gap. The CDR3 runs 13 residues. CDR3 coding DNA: TGTGCCAGCAGCTTAGATGAGAGAGGTGAGCAGTTCTTC. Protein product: CASSLDERGEQFF.

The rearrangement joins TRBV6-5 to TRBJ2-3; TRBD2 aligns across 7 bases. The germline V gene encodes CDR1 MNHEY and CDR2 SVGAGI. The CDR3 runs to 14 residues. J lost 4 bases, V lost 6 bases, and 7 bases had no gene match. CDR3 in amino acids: CASSPTSFADTQYF. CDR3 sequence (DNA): TGTGCCAGCAGCCCGACTAGCTTCGCAGATACGCAGTATTTT.

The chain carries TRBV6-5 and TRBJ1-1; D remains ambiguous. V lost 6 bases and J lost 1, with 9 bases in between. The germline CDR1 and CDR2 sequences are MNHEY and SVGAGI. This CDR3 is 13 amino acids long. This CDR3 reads CASRQEGNTEAFF. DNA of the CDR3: TGTGCCAGCAGGCAAGAGGGGAACACTGAAGCTTTCTTT.

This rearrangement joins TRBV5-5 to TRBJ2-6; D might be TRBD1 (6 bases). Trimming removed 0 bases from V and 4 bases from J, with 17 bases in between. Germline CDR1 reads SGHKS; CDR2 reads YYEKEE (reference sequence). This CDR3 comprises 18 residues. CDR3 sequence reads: CASSLEVQGSGGANVLTF. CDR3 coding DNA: TGTGCCAGCAGCTTGGAAGTACAGGGATCGGGAGGGGCCAACGTCCTGACTTTC.

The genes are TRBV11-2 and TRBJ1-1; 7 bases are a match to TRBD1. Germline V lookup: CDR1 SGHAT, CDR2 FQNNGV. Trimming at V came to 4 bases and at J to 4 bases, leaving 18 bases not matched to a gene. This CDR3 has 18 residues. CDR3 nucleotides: TGTGCCAGCAGCTCCCCCAGGGGGACCTACTGGGGGACCACTGAAGCTTTCTTT. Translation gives CASSSPRGTYWGTTEAFF.

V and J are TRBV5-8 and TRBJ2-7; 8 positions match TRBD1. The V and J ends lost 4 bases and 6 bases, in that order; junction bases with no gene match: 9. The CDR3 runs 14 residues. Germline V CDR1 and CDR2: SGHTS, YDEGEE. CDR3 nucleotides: TGTGCCAGCAGCCCGCAATTGGACAGGGCCGAGCAGTACGTC. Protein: CASSPQLDRAEQYV.

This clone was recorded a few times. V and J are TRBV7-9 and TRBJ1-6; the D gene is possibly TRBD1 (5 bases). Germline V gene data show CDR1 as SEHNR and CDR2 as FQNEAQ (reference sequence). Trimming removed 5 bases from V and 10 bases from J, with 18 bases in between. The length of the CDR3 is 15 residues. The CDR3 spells CASSPRGVVGSPLHF. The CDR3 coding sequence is TGTGCCAGCAGCCCCCGGGGGGTCGTAGGGTCACCCCTCCACTTT.

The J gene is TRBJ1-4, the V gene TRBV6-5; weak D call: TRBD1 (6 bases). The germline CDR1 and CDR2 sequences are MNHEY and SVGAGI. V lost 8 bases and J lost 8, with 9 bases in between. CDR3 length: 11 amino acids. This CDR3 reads CASEQGEKLFF. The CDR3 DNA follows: TGTGCCAGCGAACAGGGCGAAAAACTGTTTTTT.

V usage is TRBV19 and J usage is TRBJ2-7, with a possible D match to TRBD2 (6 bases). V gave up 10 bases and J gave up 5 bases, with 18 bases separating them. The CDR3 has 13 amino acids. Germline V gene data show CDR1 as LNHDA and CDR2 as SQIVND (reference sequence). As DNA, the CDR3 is TGTGCCACCTCCCTCCGGCCGGGGGACGAGCAGTACGTC. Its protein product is CATSLRPGDEQYV.

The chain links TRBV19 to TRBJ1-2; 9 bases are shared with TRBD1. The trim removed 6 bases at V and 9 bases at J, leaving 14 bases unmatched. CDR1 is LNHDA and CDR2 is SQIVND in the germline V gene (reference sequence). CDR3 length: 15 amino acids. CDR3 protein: CASSPRDRVGKSYTF. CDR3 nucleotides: TGTGCCAGTAGCCCCCGGGACAGGGTTGGAAAAAGCTACACCTTC.

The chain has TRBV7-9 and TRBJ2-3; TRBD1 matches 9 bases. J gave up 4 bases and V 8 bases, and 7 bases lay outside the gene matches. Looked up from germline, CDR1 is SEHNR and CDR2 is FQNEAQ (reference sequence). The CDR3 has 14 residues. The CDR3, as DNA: TGTGCCAGCGGTCTGGGACAGGGTTCAGATACGCAGTATTTT. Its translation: CASGLGQGSDTQYF.

Here the CDR3 reads CASARGQGPSEGYTF. Here the CDR3 DNA reads TGTGCCAGCGCGAGGGGACAGGGGCCCTCGGAGGGCTACACCTTC. The rearrangement links TRBV6-4 to TRBJ1-2; TRBD1 agrees at 10 bases. Germline CDR1 MRHNA, CDR2 SNTAGT. This CDR3 has 15 residues. Germline trimming cut 8 bases from V and 8 bases from J; bases unmatched to any gene: 14.

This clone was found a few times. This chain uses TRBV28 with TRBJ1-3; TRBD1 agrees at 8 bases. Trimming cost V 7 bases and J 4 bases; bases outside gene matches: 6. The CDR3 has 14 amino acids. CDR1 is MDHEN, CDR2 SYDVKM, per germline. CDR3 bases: TGTGCCAGCAACACAGGGGGGGCGGGAAACACCATATATTTT. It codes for CASNTGGAGNTIYF.

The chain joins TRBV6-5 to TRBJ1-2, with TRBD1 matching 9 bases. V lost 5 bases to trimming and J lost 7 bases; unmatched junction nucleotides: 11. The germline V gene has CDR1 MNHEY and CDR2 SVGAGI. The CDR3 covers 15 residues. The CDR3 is CASSTLLQGARGYTF. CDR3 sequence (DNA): TGTGCCAGCAGTACCCTCCTACAGGGGGCGCGTGGCTACACCTTC.

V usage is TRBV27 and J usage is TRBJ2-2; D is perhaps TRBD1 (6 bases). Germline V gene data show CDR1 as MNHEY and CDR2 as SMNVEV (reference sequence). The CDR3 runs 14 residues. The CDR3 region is CAVRMTGVTGELFF. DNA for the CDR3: TGTGCGGTGCGGATGACAGGAGTCACCGGGGAGCTGTTTTTT.

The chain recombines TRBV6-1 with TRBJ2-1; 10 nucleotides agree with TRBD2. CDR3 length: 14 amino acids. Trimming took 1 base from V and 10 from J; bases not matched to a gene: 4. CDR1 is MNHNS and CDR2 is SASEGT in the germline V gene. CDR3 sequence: CASSEGSSGGEQFF. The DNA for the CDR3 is TGTGCCAGCAGTGAAGGTTCTAGCGGGGGAGAGCAGTTCTTC.

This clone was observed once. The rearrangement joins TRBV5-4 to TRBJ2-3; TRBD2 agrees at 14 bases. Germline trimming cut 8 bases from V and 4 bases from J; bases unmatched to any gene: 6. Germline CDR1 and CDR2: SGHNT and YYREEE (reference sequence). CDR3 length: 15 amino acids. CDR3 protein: CASLTSGGAADTQYF. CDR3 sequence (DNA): TGTGCCAGTCTGACTAGCGGGGGGGCCGCAGATACGCAGTATTTT.

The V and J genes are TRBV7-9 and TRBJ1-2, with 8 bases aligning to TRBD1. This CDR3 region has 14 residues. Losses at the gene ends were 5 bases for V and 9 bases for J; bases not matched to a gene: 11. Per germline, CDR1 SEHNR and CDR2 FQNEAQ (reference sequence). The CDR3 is CASSPMDREFSYTF. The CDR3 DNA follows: TGTGCCAGCAGCCCAATGGACAGGGAATTTAGCTACACCTTC.

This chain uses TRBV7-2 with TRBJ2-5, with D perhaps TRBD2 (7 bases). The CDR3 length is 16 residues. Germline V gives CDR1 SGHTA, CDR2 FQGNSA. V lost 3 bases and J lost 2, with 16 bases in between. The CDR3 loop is CASSLAGGGIQETQYF. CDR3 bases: TGTGCCAGCAGCTTGGCTGGCGGGGGCATACAAGAGACCCAGTACTTC.

CDR3 region: CASTTGSYEQYV. Here the CDR3 DNA reads TGTGCCAGCACCACAGGGTCCTACGAGCAGTACGTC. The rearrangement links TRBV2 to TRBJ2-7; tentatively, D is TRBD1 (6 bases). V was pared by 7 bases and J by 1 base, with 8 bases between. This CDR3 region has 12 residues. Germline lookup yields CDR1 SNHLY and CDR2 FYNNEI.

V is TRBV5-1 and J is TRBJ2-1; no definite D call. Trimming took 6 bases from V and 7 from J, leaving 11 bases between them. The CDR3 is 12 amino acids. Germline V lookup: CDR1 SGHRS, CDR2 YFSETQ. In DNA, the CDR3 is TGCGCCAGCACCCCAAATGCGAATGAGCAGTTCTTC. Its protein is CASTPNANEQFF.

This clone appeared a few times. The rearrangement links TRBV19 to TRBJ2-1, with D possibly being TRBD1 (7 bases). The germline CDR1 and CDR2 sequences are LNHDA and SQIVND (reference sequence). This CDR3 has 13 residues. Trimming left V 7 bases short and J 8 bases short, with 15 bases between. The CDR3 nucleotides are TGTGCCAGTAAGGCAGGGGGGCGGGATGAGCAGTTCTTC. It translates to CASKAGGRDEQFF.

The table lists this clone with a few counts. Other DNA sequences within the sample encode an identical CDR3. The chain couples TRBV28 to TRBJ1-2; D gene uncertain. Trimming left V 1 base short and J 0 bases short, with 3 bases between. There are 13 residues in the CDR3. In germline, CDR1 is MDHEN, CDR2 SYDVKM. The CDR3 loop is CASSLSANYGYTF. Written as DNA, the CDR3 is TGTGCCAGCAGTTTATCAGCTAACTATGGCTACACCTTC.

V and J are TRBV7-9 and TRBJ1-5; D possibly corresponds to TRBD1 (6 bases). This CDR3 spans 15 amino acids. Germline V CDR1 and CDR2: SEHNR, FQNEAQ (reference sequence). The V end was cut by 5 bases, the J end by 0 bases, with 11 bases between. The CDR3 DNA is TGTGCCAGCAGCCCGACAGGCGGTAGCAATCAGCCCCAGCATTTT. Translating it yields CASSPTGGSNQPQHF. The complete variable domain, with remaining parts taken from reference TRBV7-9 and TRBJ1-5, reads DTGVSQNPRHKITKRGQNVTFRCDPISEHNRLYWYRQTLGQGPEFLTYFQNEAQLEKSRLLSDRFSAERPKGSFSTLEIQRTEQGDSAMYLCASSPTGGSNQPQHFGDGTRLSIL.

CDR3: CASTSGVQPQHF. DNA of the CDR3: TGTGCCAGCACTTCAGGGGTTCAGCCCCAGCATTTT. This chain joins TRBV28 and TRBJ1-5; TRBD1 is a possible D gene (6 bases). Trimming took 7 bases from V and 6 from J, leaving 10 bases between them. The CDR3 sequence is 12 residues long. Germline-derived CDR1 and CDR2 are MDHEN and SYDVKM.